This TCR beta chain was identified during a study of T-cell reconstitution after alpha-beta-depleted transplantation in children. The study's findings and limits: As was reported, about two months after transplant, alpha-beta T cells came from several hundred expanded graft clones.

This clonotype was detected ten times or more. Its antigen is not identified. Library preparation (for TCRbeta) was performed with unique molecular identifiers. Each CDR3 protein is one row after TCRdb ran MiXCR on the PCR reads. The data show about 70,000 distinct CDR3 sequences, approximately 11% seen once. Germline lookup yields CDR1 DFQATT and CDR2 SNEGSKA (reference sequence). The CDR3 covers 15 residues. Trimming took 2 bases from V and 2 from J, leaving 13 bases between them. Source: PBMCs, taken before TCRalphabeta/CD19-depleted stem cell transplant. The TCR originated in a boy aged 5-17 years with acute myeloid leukemia, due to receive a stem cell transplant. The J gene is TRBJ1-3, the V gene TRBV20-1; maybe TRBD1 (5 bases). DNA of the CDR3: TGCAGTGCTAGACGTACGCAGGGAACTGGAAACACCATATATTTT. Translating gives CSARRTQGTGNTIYF.